This T cell receptor beta chain was recorded in a study of CD8 T cells in ankylosing spondylitis. Points from the study as a whole: A TCR beta motif made of fewer than 10 highly homologous variants seemed typical of ankylosing spondylitis blood. With a CD8+ phenotype, disease-linked clones were relatively rare in peripheral blood.

This clonotype was observed at least ten times. Its matching antigen is unknown. TCRdb independently ran MiXCR on the 5' RACE reads; one entry per CDR3 protein. The sample lists 240,000 or so distinct CDR3 sequences; roughly 10% were seen once. The specimen was blood, either unsorted or a sorted T cell fraction (not recorded which). The TCR comes from a male donor with ankylosing spondylitis or in good health (not recorded which).

The CDR3 spells CSASGGEDTQYF. CDR3 bases: TGCAGTGCCAGCGGGGGGGAGGATACGCAGTATTTT. The chain recombines TRBV20-1 with TRBJ2-3; 10 bases are a match to TRBD2. Trimming took 6 bases from V and 6 from J; bases not matched to a gene: 3. The germline V gene has CDR1 DFQATT and CDR2 SNEGSKA (reference sequence). This CDR3 region has 12 residues.